Sequencing of this T cell receptor (beta chain) was carried out in a study of cytomegalovirus exposure and HLA in healthy donors. General study results and limits: Later on, a genetic analysis was performed. It linked a missense variant in DCLRE1C with V- and J-gene trimming of TCR beta. HLA alleles showed associations with some 17,000 TCR beta sequences in a later analysis, at a 0.05 false discovery rate. Likely technical artifact: a cluster of highly shared sequence variants.

Notes on this clone: What it binds is not known.

The PCR made use of 60 Vbeta and 13 Jbeta primers. Profiled with immunoSEQ multiplex PCR; TCRdb holds only in-frame clones, not every one. The sample lists approximately 74,000 clones, approximately 78% occurring once. The CDR3 extends over 12 amino acids. CDR1 is SGHDT, CDR2 YYEEEE, per germline. V was trimmed by 6 bases and J by 7 bases, leaving 14 bases between them. The chain employs TRBV5-6 and TRBJ2-7; a weak D match, TRBD2 (7 bases). Sequencing used PBMCs. The receptor was derived from a woman aged 30 to 39 in good health and CMV-seronegative. CDR3 amino acids: CASIGGPREQYF. CDR3 DNA sequence: TGTGCCAGCATCGGGGGGCCGAGGGAGCAGTACTTC.